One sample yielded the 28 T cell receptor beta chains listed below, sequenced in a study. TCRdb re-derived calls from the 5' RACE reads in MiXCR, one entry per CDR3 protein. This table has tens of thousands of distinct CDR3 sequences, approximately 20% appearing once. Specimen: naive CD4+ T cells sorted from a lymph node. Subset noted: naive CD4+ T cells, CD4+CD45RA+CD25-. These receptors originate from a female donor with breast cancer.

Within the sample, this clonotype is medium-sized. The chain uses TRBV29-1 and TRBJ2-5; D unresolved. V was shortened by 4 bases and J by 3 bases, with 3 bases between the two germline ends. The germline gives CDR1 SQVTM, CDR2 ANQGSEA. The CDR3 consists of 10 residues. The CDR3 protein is CSVVKETQYF. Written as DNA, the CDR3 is TGCAGCGTTGTAAAAGAGACCCAGTACTTC.

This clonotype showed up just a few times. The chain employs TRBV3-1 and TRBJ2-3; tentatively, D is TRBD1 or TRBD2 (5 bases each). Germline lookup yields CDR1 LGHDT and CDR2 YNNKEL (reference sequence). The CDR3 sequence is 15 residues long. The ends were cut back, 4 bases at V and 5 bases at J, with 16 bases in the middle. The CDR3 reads CASSRRSGTGDTQYF. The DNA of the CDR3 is TGTGCCAGCAGCCGCAGGAGTGGGACGGGAGATACGCAGTATTTT.

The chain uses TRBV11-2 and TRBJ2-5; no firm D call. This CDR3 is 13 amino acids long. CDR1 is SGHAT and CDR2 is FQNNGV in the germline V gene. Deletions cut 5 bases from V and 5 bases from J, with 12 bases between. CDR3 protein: CASSQGQAETQYF. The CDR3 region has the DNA TGTGCCAGCAGCCAAGGGCAGGCGGAGACCCAGTACTTC.

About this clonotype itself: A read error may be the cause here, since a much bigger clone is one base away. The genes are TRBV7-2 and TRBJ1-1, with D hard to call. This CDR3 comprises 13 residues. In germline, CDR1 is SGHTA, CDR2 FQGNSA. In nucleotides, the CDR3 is TGTGCCAGCAGCTTAGATTGGAACACTGAAGCTCTCTTT. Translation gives CASSLDWNTEALF.

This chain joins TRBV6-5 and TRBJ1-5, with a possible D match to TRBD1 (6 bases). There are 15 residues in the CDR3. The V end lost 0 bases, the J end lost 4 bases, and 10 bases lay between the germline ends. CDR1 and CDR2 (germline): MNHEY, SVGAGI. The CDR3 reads CASSYSGGANQPQHF. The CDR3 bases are TGTGCCAGCAGTTACTCGGGGGGGGCGAATCAGCCCCAGCATTTT.

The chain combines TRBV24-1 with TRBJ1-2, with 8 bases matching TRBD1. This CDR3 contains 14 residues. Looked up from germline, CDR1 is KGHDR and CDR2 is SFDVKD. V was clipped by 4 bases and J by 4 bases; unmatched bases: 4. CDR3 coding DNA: TGTGCCACCAGTGACCCGACAGGGGCCTATGGCTACACCTTC. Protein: CATSDPTGAYGYTF.

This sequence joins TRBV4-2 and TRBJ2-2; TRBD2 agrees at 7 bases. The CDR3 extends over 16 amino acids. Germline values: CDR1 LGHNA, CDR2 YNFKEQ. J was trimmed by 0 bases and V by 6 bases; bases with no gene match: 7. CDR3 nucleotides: TGTGCCAGCAGTTATCTCGGGACTACGAACACCGGGGAGCTGTTTTTT. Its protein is CASSYLGTTNTGELFF.

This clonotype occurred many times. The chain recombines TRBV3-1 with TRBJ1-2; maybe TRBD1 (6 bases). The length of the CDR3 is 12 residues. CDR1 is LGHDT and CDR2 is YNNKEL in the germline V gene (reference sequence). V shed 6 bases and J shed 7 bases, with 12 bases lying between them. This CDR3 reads CASRGADSGYTF. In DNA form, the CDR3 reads TGTGCCAGCAGGGGGGCAGATAGTGGCTACACCTTC.

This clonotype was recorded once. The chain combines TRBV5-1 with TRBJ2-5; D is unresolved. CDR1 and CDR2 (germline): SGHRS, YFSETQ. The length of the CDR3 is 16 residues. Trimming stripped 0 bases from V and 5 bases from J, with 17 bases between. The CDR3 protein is CASSLAVMAGLETQYF. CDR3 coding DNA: TGCGCCAGCAGCTTGGCCGTAATGGCTGGGTTGGAGACCCAGTACTTC.

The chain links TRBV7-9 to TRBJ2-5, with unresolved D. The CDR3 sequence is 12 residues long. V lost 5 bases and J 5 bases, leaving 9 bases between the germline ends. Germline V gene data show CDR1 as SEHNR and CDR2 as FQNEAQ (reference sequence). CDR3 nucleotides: TGTGCCAGCAGCCGCCTGTCGGAGACCCAGTACTTC. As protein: CASSRLSETQYF.

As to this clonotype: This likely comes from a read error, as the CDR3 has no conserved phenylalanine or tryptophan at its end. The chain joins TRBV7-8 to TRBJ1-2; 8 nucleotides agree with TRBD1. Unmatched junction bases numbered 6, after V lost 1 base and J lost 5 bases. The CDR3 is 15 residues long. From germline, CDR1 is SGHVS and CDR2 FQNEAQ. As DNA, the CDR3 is TGTGCCAGCAGCTTAGTGGCAGGGGGCGTGTATGGCTACACCGTC. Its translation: CASSLVAGGVYGYTV.

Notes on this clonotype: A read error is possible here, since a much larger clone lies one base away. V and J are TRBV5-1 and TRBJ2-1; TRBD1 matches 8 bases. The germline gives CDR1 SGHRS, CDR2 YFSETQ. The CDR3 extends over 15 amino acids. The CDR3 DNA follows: TGCGCCAGCAGCTTAACAGGGGGGTCCTACAGTGAGCAGTTCTTC. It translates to CASSLTGGSYSEQFF.

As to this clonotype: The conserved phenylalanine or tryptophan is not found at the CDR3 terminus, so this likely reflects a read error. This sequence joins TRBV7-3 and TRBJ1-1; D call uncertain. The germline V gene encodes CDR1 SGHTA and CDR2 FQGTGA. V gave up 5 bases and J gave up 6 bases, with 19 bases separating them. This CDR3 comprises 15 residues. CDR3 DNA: TGTGCCAGCAGCCGAGTAGGAGGACCGGGCTCTGAAGCTTTCCTT. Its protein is CASSRVGGPGSEAFL.

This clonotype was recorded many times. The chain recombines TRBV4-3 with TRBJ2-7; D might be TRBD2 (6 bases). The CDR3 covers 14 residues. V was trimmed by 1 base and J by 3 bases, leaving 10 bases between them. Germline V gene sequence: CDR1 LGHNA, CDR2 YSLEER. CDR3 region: CASSQGEENYEQYF. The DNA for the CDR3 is TGCGCCAGCAGCCAAGGGGAGGAAAACTACGAGCAGTACTTC.

CDR3 coding DNA: TGTGCCAGCAGTGAACCCGCCAGGGGGTATGAGCAGTTCTTC. It yields the protein CASSEPARGYEQFF. The V call is TRBV6-1, the J call TRBJ2-1; 7 nucleotides align to TRBD1. V was pared by 2 bases and J by 8 bases, with 6 bases of the junction left unmatched. Germline assignment: CDR1 MNHNS and CDR2 SASEGT. The CDR3 extends over 14 amino acids.

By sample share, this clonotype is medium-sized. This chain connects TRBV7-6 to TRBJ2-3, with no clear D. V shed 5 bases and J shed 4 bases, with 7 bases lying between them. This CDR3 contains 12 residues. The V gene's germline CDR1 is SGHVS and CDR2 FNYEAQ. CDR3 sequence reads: CASSATPDTQYF. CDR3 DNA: TGTGCCAGCAGCGCCACCCCAGATACGCAGTATTTT. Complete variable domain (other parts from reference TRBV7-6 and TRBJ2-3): GAGVSQSPRYKVTKRGQDVALRCDPISGHVSLYWYRQALGQGPEFLTYFNYEAQQDKSGLPNDRFSAERPEGSISTLTIQRTEQRDSAMYRCASSATPDTQYFGPGTRLTVL.

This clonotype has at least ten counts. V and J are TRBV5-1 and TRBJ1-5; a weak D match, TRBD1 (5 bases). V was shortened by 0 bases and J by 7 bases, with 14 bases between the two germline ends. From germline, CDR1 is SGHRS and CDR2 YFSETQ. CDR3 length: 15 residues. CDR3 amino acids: CASSLDGGFGQPQHF. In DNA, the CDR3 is TGCGCCAGCAGCTTGGATGGGGGGTTCGGGCAGCCCCAGCATTTT.

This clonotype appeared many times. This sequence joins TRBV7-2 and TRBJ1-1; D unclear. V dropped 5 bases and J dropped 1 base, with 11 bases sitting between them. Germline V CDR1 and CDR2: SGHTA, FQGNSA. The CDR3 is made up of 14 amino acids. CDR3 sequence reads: CASSKTTKNTEAFF. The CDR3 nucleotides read TGTGCCAGCAGCAAAACGACTAAGAACACTGAAGCTTTCTTT.

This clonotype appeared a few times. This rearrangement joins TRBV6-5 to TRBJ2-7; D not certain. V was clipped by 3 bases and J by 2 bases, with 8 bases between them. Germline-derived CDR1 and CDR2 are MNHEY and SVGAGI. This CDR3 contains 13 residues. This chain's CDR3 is CASSYDPTYEQYF. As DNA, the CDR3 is TGTGCCAGCAGTTATGACCCAACCTACGAGCAGTACTTC.

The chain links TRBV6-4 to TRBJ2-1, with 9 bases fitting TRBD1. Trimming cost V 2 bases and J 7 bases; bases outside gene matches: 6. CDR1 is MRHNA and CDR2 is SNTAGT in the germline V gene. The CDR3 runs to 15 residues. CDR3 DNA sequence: TGTGCCAGCAGTGACCTGGACAGGGGAGGGAATGAGCAGTTCTTC. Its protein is CASSDLDRGGNEQFF.

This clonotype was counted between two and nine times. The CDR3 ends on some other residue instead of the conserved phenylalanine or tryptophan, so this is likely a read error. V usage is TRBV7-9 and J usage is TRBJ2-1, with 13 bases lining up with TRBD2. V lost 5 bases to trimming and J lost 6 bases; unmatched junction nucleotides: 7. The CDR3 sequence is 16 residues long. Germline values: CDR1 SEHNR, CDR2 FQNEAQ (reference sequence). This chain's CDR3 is CASSPPGLAGSNEQFS. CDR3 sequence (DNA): TGTGCCAGCAGCCCCCCGGGACTAGCGGGGTCCAATGAGCAGTTCTCC.

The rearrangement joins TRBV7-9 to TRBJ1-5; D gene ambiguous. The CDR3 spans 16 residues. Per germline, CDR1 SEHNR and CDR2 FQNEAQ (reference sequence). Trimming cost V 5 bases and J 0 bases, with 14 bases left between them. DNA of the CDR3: TGTGCCAGCAGCCACCCATCCTGGGATAGCAATCAGCCCCAGCATTTT. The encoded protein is CASSHPSWDSNQPQHF.

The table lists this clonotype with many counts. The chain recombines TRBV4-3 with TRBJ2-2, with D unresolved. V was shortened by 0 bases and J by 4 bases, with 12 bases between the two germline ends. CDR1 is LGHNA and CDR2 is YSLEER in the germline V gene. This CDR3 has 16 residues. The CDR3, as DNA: TGCGCCAGCAGCCAAGATGCTAGATCGACCACCGGGGAGCTGTTTTTT. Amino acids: CASSQDARSTTGELFF.

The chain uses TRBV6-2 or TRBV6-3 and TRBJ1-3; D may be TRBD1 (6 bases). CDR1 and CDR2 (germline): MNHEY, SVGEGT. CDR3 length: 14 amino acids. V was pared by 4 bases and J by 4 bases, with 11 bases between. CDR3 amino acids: CASSFTGSGNTIYF. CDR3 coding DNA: TGTGCCAGCAGTTTCACAGGGTCCGGAAACACCATATATTTT.

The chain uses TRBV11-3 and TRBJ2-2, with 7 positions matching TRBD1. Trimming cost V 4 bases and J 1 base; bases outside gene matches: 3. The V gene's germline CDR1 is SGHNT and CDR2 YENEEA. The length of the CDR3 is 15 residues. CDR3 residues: CASSSTGVNTGELFF. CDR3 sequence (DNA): TGTGCCAGCAGCTCCACAGGGGTGAACACCGGGGAGCTGTTTTTT.

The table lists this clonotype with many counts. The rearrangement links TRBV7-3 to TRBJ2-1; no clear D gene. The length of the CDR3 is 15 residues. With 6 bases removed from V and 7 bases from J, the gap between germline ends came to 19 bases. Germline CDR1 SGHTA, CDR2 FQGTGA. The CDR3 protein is CASSPSFGFGNEQFF. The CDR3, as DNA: TGTGCCAGCAGTCCAAGCTTCGGCTTTGGAAATGAGCAGTTCTTC.

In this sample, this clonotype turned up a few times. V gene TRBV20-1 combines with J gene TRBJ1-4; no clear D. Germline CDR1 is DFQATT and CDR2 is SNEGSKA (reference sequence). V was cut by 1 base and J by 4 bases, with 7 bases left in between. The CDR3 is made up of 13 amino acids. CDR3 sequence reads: CSARVDGNEKLFF. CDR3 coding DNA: TGCAGTGCTAGAGTCGACGGTAATGAAAAACTGTTTTTT.

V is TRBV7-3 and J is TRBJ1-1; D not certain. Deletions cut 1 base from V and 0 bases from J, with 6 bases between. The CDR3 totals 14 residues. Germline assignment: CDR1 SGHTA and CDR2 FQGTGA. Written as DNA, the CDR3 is TGTGCCAGCAGCTTAAATGGGATGAACACTGAAGCTTTCTTT. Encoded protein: CASSLNGMNTEAFF.